This T cell receptor (beta chain) appears in the sequencing data of a study of response to subunit inactivated influenza vaccine. Study results and caveats: Each seasonal influenza vaccination recruits few new T cells, the authors suggested.

One entry per CDR3 protein, called by TCRdb with MiXCR from the RT-PCR reads. The sample lists some 160,000 distinct CDR3 sequences, approximately 11% occurring once. Worth noting for this clonotype: Its antigen is undetermined.

Trimming removed 6 bases from V and 8 bases from J, with 20 bases in between. Germline V CDR1 and CDR2: SGHKS, YYEKEE (reference sequence). The CDR3 spans 15 residues. The sequencing used non-naive T cells sorted from PBMCs, collected 45 days after vaccination. The chain joins TRBV5-5 to TRBJ1-4, with no clear D. The receptor was isolated from a man aged 45-60 years who received an inactivated influenza vaccine. In nucleotides, the CDR3 is TGTGCCAGCACCCCTGTAAGCGGGTTGGGCGAAAAACTGTTTTTT. Encoded protein: CASTPVSGLGEKLFF.